Below, one TCR beta chain is given with its context. The sample has other DNA sequences that encode this CDR3 too. The data derive from a study of cytomegalovirus exposure and HLA in healthy donors. Researchers ran the PCR with 60 Vbeta and 13 Jbeta primers. Assay used: immunoSEQ multiplex PCR; TCRdb lists only in-frame clones, some missing. The repertoire holds roughly 150,000 clones, with almost 75% as singletons. Germline V gene data show CDR1 as MDHEN and CDR2 as SYDVKM. Trimming pared 4 bases from V and 0 bases from J, leaving 7 bases between. CDR3 size: 15 residues. The source is a woman younger than 30 in good health and CMV-seropositive. Input material: PBMCs. J is TRBJ2-6 and V is TRBV28, with D unresolved. CDR3 in amino acids: CASSSQYSGANVLTF. CDR3 nucleotides: TGTGCCAGCAGTTCTCAGTACTCTGGGGCCAACGTCCTGACTTTC.